The 30 T cell receptor beta chains reported below all come from one sample, sequenced in a study of T cells after posttransplantation cyclophosphamide. Busulfan-fludarabine conditioning, marrow transplant, and cyclophosphamide on days +3 and +4 were administered. Produced via immunoSEQ multiplex PCR; TCRdb's table is partial and in-frame only. The data show 9,500 to 15,000 clones, with none appearing a single time. The sequenced sample was PBMCs, obtained after allogeneic stem cell transplant with posttransplant cyclophosphamide. These receptor sequences come from a female patient in her forties or fifties who received an allogeneic stem cell transplant from a related donor, was CMV-positive, and had acute GVHD only. Part of the T cells may come from the graft donor.

There are many counts of this clone. The V gene is TRBV19, the J gene TRBJ2-3; the match to TRBD2 covers 10 bases. The V gene end was trimmed by 8 bases and the J gene end by 4 bases; junction bases not matched to a gene: 3. Germline-derived CDR1 and CDR2 are LNHDA and SQIVND (reference sequence). This CDR3 has 13 amino acids. The CDR3 region has the DNA TGTGCCAGTGCAGCGGGGGGGGCAGATACGCAGTATTTT. Protein: CASAAGGADTQYF.

In this sample, this clone turned up a few times. This sequence joins TRBV11-2 and TRBJ2-5; 11 nucleotides match TRBD2. With 4 bases clipped from V and 5 bases from J, the junction kept 6 bases outside the gene matches. Germline V gene lookup returns CDR1 SGHAT and CDR2 FQNNGV. The CDR3 runs 15 residues. The chain's CDR3 is CASSSLLAGVETQYF. DNA for the CDR3: TGTGCCAGCAGCTCCCTACTAGCGGGAGTTGAGACCCAGTACTTC.

The table lists this clone with a few counts. This sample also contains other DNA sequences that code for the same CDR3. This chain links TRBV27 with TRBJ1-5; D perhaps matches TRBD1 (5 bases). CDR1 is MNHEY and CDR2 is SMNVEV in the germline V gene (reference sequence). Trimming took off 8 bases at V and 7 bases at J, with 15 bases between the two ends. The CDR3 runs 13 residues. The CDR3 sequence is CASGWGVGQPQHF. CDR3 nucleotides: TGTGCCAGCGGTTGGGGCGTCGGCCAGCCCCAGCATTTT.

This chain connects TRBV2 to TRBJ2-7, with D possibly matching TRBD1 (6 bases). This CDR3 contains 14 residues. Between the trimmed V and J ends, which lost 5 bases and 3 bases, there was a span of 14 bases. Germline V gene lookup returns CDR1 SNHLY and CDR2 FYNNEI. The CDR3 spells CASSTGQWVYEQYV. DNA for the CDR3: TGTGCCAGCAGTACTGGACAGTGGGTCTACGAGCAGTACGTC.

The table lists this clone with many counts. The chain links TRBV13 to TRBJ2-1; D might be TRBD1 (6 bases). Germline values: CDR1 PRHDT, CDR2 FYEKMQ (reference sequence). The CDR3 runs to 14 residues. V was clipped by 7 bases and J by 0 bases, with 10 bases between them. Written as DNA, the CDR3 is TGTGCCAGCAAGAGGGGGAGCTCCTACAATGAGCAGTTCTTC. Its translation is CASKRGSSYNEQFF.

This clone was found many times. The gene calls are TRBV19 and TRBJ2-2; no clear D gene. V was cut by 2 bases and J by 1 base, with 14 bases left in between. The CDR3 has 17 residues. Germline lookup yields CDR1 LNHDA and CDR2 SQIVND (reference sequence). CDR3 DNA: TGTGCCAGTAGTATATATCCCTCGGTTGTGAACACCGGGGAGCTGTTTTTT. This sequence encodes CASSIYPSVVNTGELFF.

The sample holds many counts of this clone. The chain uses TRBV28 and TRBJ2-7; 12 positions agree with TRBD2. CDR3 length equals 15 residues. Germline loops: CDR1 MDHEN, CDR2 SYDVKM. With 6 bases clipped from V and 3 bases from J, the junction kept 6 bases outside the gene matches. CDR3 in amino acids: CASSSLAGGLYEQYV. In DNA form, the CDR3 reads TGTGCCAGCAGCAGTCTAGCGGGAGGGCTCTACGAGCAGTACGTC.

This clone was observed at least ten times. The chain carries TRBV4-1 and TRBJ2-6; 7 bases are shared with TRBD2. The ends lost 4 bases at V and 0 bases at J; junction bases unmatched: 3. CDR3 length: 16 residues. Per the germline V gene, CDR1 is MGHRA and CDR2 is YSYEKL. The CDR3 nucleotides are TGCGCCAGCAGCCTGGGGGGGAGCTCTGGGGCCAACGTCCTGACTTTC. It yields the protein CASSLGGSSGANVLTF.

This clone is medium-sized (0.01 to 0.1%) by share. This rearrangement joins TRBV11-3 to TRBJ2-3, with D possibly matching TRBD2 (5 bases). The CDR3 sequence is 13 residues long. Germline V gene lookup returns CDR1 SGHNT and CDR2 YENEEA. V gave up 5 bases and J gave up 6 bases, with 12 bases separating them. CDR3 in DNA: TGTGCCAGCAGCCCTCGGACTTCGGATACGCAGTATTTT. Its translation: CASSPRTSDTQYF. The entire variable domain, with the rest obtained from reference TRBV11-3 and TRBJ2-3, is as follows: EAGVVQSPRYKIIEKKQPVAFWCNPISGHNTLYWYLQNLGQGPELLIRYENEEAVDDSQLPKDRFSAERLKGVDSTLKIQPAELGDSAVYLCASSPRTSDTQYFGPGTRLTVL.

This clone was found many times. V is TRBV5-1 and J is TRBJ2-5, with D maybe TRBD1 (6 bases). In germline, CDR1 is SGHRS, CDR2 YFSETQ. The CDR3 spans 16 residues. Trimming stripped 0 bases from V and 5 bases from J, with 17 bases between. CDR3 sequence reads: CASSLAPPGVVETQYF. The CDR3 DNA reads as TGCGCCAGCAGCTTGGCTCCTCCAGGGGTGGTGGAGACCCAGTACTTC.

This clone has at least ten counts. This rearrangement joins TRBV6-1 to TRBJ1-2, with D perhaps TRBD1 (6 bases). Looked up from germline, CDR1 is MNHNS and CDR2 is SASEGT. V shed 3 bases and J shed 4 bases, with 21 bases lying between them. The CDR3 covers 17 residues. CDR3 region: CASSDYPGQGGGYGYTF. In DNA, the CDR3 is TGTGCCAGCAGTGACTACCCGGGGCAGGGAGGGGGCTATGGCTACACCTTC.

There are many counts of this clone. V and J are TRBV27 and TRBJ1-2; possible D gene TRBD1, 5 bases. Trimming took off 5 bases at V and 5 bases at J, with 15 bases between the two ends. This CDR3 spans 14 amino acids. CDR1 MNHEY and CDR2 SMNVEV come from the germline V gene (reference sequence). This chain's CDR3 is CASSPQTAHYGYTF. The CDR3 region has the DNA TGTGCCAGCAGTCCGCAGACAGCACATTATGGCTACACCTTC.

This clone was detected many times. The chain is built from TRBV11-1 and TRBJ1-5; D ambiguous. Germline CDR1 reads SGHAT; CDR2 reads FQDESV (reference sequence). The CDR3 has 13 amino acids. The ends were cut back, 1 base at V and 5 bases at J, with 6 bases in the middle. The CDR3 DNA sequence: TGTGCCAGCAGCTTAGAAAGAGATCAGCCCCAGCATTTT. Encoded protein: CASSLERDQPQHF.

In this sample, this clone turned up many times. The genes are TRBV6-7 and TRBJ1-5; TRBD1 aligns across 10 bases. TRBV6-7 is an open reading frame whose function is uncertain. V dropped 6 bases and J dropped 3; count of bases not matched to a gene: 17. The CDR3 extends over 19 amino acids. CDR3 bases: TGTGCCAGCAGAAGCCCCCGGGACAGGGGAATAGTTGACAATCAGCCCCAGCATTTT. This encodes CASRSPRDRGIVDNQPQHF.

This clone occurred many times. This chain joins TRBV27 and TRBJ1-5; TRBD1 matches 8 bases. Germline trimming cut 8 bases from V and 5 bases from J; bases unmatched to any gene: 8. Per the germline V gene, CDR1 is MNHEY and CDR2 is SMNVEV (reference sequence). This CDR3 is built from 14 residues. CDR3 sequence reads: CASGDRGSDQPQHF. CDR3 in DNA: TGTGCCAGCGGAGACAGGGGCTCTGATCAGCCCCAGCATTTT.

This clone was recorded many times. V and J are TRBV7-2 and TRBJ1-5; D is perhaps TRBD1 (5 bases). In germline, CDR1 is SGHTA, CDR2 FQGNSA. Trimming removed 2 bases from V and 5 bases from J, with 16 bases in between. The CDR3 is 16 amino acids. CDR3 coding DNA: TGTGCCAGCAGCTTAAAATGGGGGGAAGGGGATCAGCCCCAGCATTTT. This gives the protein CASSLKWGEGDQPQHF. Supplemented by reference TRBV7-2 and TRBJ1-5, the full variable domain reads GAGVSQSPSNKVTEKGKDVELRCDPISGHTALYWYRQSLGQGLEFLIYFQGNSAPDKSGLPSDRFSAERTGGSVSTLTIQRTQQEDSAVYLCASSLKWGEGDQPQHFGDGTRLSIL.

This clone has a count of ten or more. This chain joins TRBV2 and TRBJ1-1; no clear D. From germline, CDR1 is SNHLY and CDR2 FYNNEI. Deletions cut 2 bases from V and 7 bases from J, with 8 bases between. The CDR3 totals 12 residues. CDR3 residues: CASSEFGGEAFF. CDR3 nucleotides: TGTGCCAGCAGTGAATTCGGAGGTGAAGCTTTCTTT.

There are many counts of this clone. The chain combines TRBV7-9 with TRBJ2-6, with D possibly being TRBD1 (5 bases). V lost 5 bases and J 2 bases, leaving 7 bases between the germline ends. Per the germline V gene, CDR1 is SEHNR and CDR2 is FQNEAQ (reference sequence). The CDR3 totals 14 residues. Here the CDR3 reads CASSEGAGANVLTF. The CDR3 coding sequence is TGTGCCAGCAGCGAAGGGGCTGGGGCCAACGTCCTGACTTTC. The full variable domain, rest sourced from reference TRBV7-9 and TRBJ2-6, is DTGVSQNPRHKITKRGQNVTFRCDPISEHNRLYWYRQTLGQGPEFLTYFQNEAQLEKSRLLSDRFSAERPKGSFSTLEIQRTEQGDSAMYLCASSEGAGANVLTFGAGSRLTVL.

This clone occurred many times. The chain joins TRBV4-3 to TRBJ2-2, with D perhaps matching TRBD1 (7 bases). This CDR3 has 15 amino acids. In germline, CDR1 is LGHNA, CDR2 YSLEER. Trimming took 0 bases from V and 7 from J, leaving 12 bases between them. Written as DNA, the CDR3 is TGCGCCAGCAGCCAAGAAAGCAGGGGGGACGGGGAGCTGTTTTTT. Translating gives CASSQESRGDGELFF.

Ten or more counts support this clone. The rearrangement uses TRBV4-2 and TRBJ2-5, with 11 nucleotides matching TRBD2. Trimming cost V 0 bases and J 5 bases; bases outside gene matches: 5. The CDR3 covers 16 residues. Germline lookup yields CDR1 LGHNA and CDR2 YNFKEQ. The CDR3 protein is CASSQELAGGAETQYF. The DNA for the CDR3 is TGTGCCAGCAGCCAAGAATTAGCGGGAGGGGCGGAGACCCAGTACTTC.

This clone came up many times. CDR3 residues: CASSDRQGAGEKLFF. The CDR3 DNA reads as TGTGCCAGCAGTGACAGACAGGGGGCGGGTGAAAAACTGTTTTTT. The J gene is TRBJ1-4, the V gene TRBV6-6; 10 nucleotides line up with TRBD1. CDR3 size: 15 residues. The V gene's germline CDR1 is MNHNY and CDR2 SVGAGI (reference sequence). Trimming removed 5 bases from V and 7 bases from J; junction bases left unmatched: 7.

This clone was observed at least ten times. V and J are TRBV12-5 and TRBJ2-5, with a tentative D call TRBD2 (6 bases). Germline assignment: CDR1 LGHNT and CDR2 FRNRAP. Trimming took off 6 bases at V and 4 bases at J, with 12 bases between the two ends. CDR3 size: 13 residues. The CDR3 DNA sequence: TGTGCTAGTGGAATACCGGGACTAGAGACCCAGTACTTC. Translated, it gives CASGIPGLETQYF. The entire variable domain, with the rest obtained from reference TRBV12-5 and TRBJ2-5, is as follows: DARVTQTPRHKVTEMGQEVTMRCQPILGHNTVFWYRQTMMQGLELLAYFRNRAPLDDSGMPKDRFSAEMPDATLATLKIQPSEPRDSAVYFCASGIPGLETQYFGPGTRLLVL.

This clone was seen many times. The rearrangement joins TRBV6-1 to TRBJ1-3; 8 nucleotides agree with TRBD1. The CDR3 extends over 13 amino acids. Germline loops: CDR1 MNHNS, CDR2 SASEGT. The ends lost 6 bases at V and 2 bases at J; junction bases unmatched: 0. This CDR3 reads CASRTGAGNTIYF. DNA of the CDR3: TGTGCCAGCAGGACAGGGGCTGGAAACACCATATATTTT.

This clone appeared many times. The rearrangement uses TRBV6-5 and TRBJ1-2; 9 bases match TRBD1. CDR1 is MNHEY and CDR2 is SVGAGI in the germline V gene. The CDR3 covers 14 residues. With V trimmed by 5 bases and J by 3 bases, 4 bases remained unmatched. The CDR3 DNA reads as TGTGCCAGCAGTCAGACAGGGGGATACTATGGCTACACCTTC. Encoded protein: CASSQTGGYYGYTF.

This clone was counted ten times or more. This chain uses TRBV9 with TRBJ2-1; tentative D call: TRBD2 (6 bases). Germline V gene data show CDR1 as SGDLS and CDR2 as YYNGEE. The V and J ends lost 3 bases and 5 bases respectively, with 15 bases between them. This CDR3 is built from 15 residues. The CDR3 here is CASSATPGLHNEQFF. The CDR3 bases are TGTGCCAGCAGCGCCACACCGGGACTGCACAATGAGCAGTTCTTC.

The sample holds a few counts of this clone. The chain couples TRBV6-5 to TRBJ1-6; D might be TRBD1 (6 bases). Germline V gene sequence: CDR1 MNHEY, CDR2 SVGAGI. The CDR3 spans 14 residues. The germline V and J ends were trimmed by 4 bases and 6 bases, with 10 bases remaining between them. DNA of the CDR3: TGTGCCAGCAGTTTGGGACAAGTTAATTCACCCCTCCACTTT. This gives the protein CASSLGQVNSPLHF.

There are many counts of this clone. The chain links TRBV7-2 to TRBJ2-2; possibly TRBD2 for D (7 bases). Germline CDR1 SGHTA, CDR2 FQGNSA. There are 15 residues in the CDR3. Trimming took off 6 bases at V and 4 bases at J, with 15 bases between the two ends. As DNA, the CDR3 is TGTGCCAGCAGGGGCAGGGGCGGGGGCACCGGGGAGCTGTTTTTT. Protein sequence: CASRGRGGGTGELFF.

This clone has ten or more counts. The CDR3 DNA reads TGTGCCAGCAGCCGGGGGGCTAACACCGGGGAGCTGTTTTTT. It is translated as CASSRGANTGELFF. J is TRBJ2-2 and V is TRBV7-6, with D tentatively TRBD2 (7 bases). The CDR3 extends over 14 amino acids. The V end lost 5 bases, the J end lost 2 bases, and 9 bases lay between the germline ends. Germline CDR1 is SGHVS and CDR2 is FNYEAQ.

This clone has a handful of counts. The chain has TRBV7-6 and TRBJ2-4, with TRBD2 matching 11 bases. J gave up 7 bases and V 5 bases, and 4 bases lay outside the gene matches. Germline assignment: CDR1 SGHVS and CDR2 FNYEAQ. This CDR3 contains 14 residues. CDR3: CASSAGLAVNIQYF. The DNA of the CDR3 is TGTGCCAGCAGCGCGGGACTAGCGGTTAACATTCAGTACTTC.

The table lists this clone with many counts. This chain connects TRBV4-3 to TRBJ2-7; possibly TRBD2 for D (5 bases). This CDR3 contains 15 residues. Trimming took 6 bases from V and 4 from J, leaving 19 bases between them. Germline V CDR1 and CDR2: LGHNA, YSLEER. DNA for the CDR3: TGCGCCAGCAGGCCTTCTAAGAGCGGCTTGTACGAGCAGTACGTC. Translation: CASRPSKSGLYEQYV.